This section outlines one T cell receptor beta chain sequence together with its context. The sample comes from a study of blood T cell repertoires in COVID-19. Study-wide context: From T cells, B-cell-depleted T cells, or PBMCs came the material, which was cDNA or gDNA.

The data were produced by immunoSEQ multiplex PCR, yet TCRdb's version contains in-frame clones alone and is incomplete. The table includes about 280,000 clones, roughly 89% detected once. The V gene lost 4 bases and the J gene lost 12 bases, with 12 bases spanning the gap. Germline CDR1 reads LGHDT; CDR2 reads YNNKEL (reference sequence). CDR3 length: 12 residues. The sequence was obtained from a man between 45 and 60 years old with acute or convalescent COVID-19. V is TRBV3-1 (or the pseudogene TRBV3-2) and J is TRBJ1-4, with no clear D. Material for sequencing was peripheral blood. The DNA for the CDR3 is TGTGCCAGCAGCCGACCCCCCGAGGAACTGTTTTTT. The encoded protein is CASSRPPEELFF.